This passage covers 30 T cell receptor beta chains from one sample sequenced in a study of cytomegalovirus exposure and HLA in healthy donors. PCR primers comprised 60 Vbeta and 13 Jbeta primers. Clones were sequenced by immunoSEQ multiplex PCR, and TCRdb holds only the in-frame ones, with some missing. The sample carries about 92,000 clones, around 74% recorded once. The sequencing sample was made of PBMCs. Every receptor here comes from a man aged 45-65 years in good health and CMV-seropositive.

The gene calls are TRBV11-2 and TRBJ1-1; TRBD1 might be the D (6 bases). The V end was cut by 6 bases, the J end by 2 bases, with 10 bases between. CDR3 length: 13 amino acids. Germline V gene data show CDR1 as SGHAT and CDR2 as FQNNGV. The chain's CDR3 is CASSRGGNTEAFF. The CDR3, as DNA: TGTGCCAGCAGTCGGGGGGGCAACACTGAAGCTTTCTTT.

The chain carries TRBV6-1 and TRBJ2-7; weak D call: TRBD2 (6 bases). CDR1 and CDR2 from the germline V gene are MNHNS and SASEGT. The V and J ends lost 3 bases and 6 bases respectively, with 12 bases between them. The length of the CDR3 is 13 residues. This CDR3 reads CASSERQGGEQYF. The CDR3 DNA reads TGTGCCAGCAGTGAGAGGCAGGGAGGCGAGCAGTACTTC.

The chain couples TRBV30 to TRBJ1-5; D is uncertain. CDR1 and CDR2 from the germline V gene are GTSNPN and SVGIG (reference sequence). This CDR3 region has 12 residues. V lost 0 bases and J lost 4, with 4 bases in between. The CDR3 DNA reads TGTGCCTGGAGTGTAACAAATCAGCCCCAGCATTTT. Amino acids: CAWSVTNQPQHF.

This rearrangement joins TRBV6-5 to TRBJ2-5; D gene uncertain. TRBJ2-7 explains the end of the DNA better; the J call may be wrong. Germline loops: CDR1 MNHEY, CDR2 SVGAGI. There are 14 residues in the CDR3. Here the CDR3 reads CASSYSRGSHEQYF. CDR3 nucleotides: TGTGCCAGCAGTTACTCCCGAGGTAGCCACGAGCAGTACTTC.

This sequence joins TRBV6-4 and TRBJ2-1, with TRBD2 matching over 13 bases. The CDR3 extends over 16 amino acids. Germline CDR1 is MRHNA and CDR2 is SNTAGT. V was clipped by 4 bases and J by 6 bases; unmatched bases: 6. CDR3 sequence (DNA): TGTGCCAGCAGTGCCGGGACTAGCGGGGTAGCCAATGAGCAGTTCTTC. Translating gives CASSAGTSGVANEQFF.

The chain employs TRBV12-2 and TRBJ1-5; the table's D gene call, TRBD1, was not cross checked with the DNA. TRBV12-2 is classified as a pseudogene. This CDR3 has 16 residues. The CDR3 reads CASRLILTGMGQPQHF. The CDR3 coding sequence is TGTGCAAGTCGCTTAATTCTGACAGGGATGGGTCAGCCCCAGCATTTT.

This clone occurred a few times. The rearrangement uses TRBV7-3 and TRBJ1-1; no reliable D call. Per the germline V gene, CDR1 is SGHTA and CDR2 is FQGTGA. The CDR3 runs to 13 residues. V lost 3 bases, J lost 3 bases, and 8 bases lay in between. The chain's CDR3 is CASSLNRDTEAFF. The CDR3 DNA follows: TGTGCCAGCAGCTTGAACCGAGACACTGAAGCTTTCTTT.

As concerns this clone: Relative to the germline gene, one junction end is altered; a read error may explain this. DNA for the CDR3: TGCGCCAGCAGCCAAGACGGGGTCTCGAGCACTGAAGCTTTCTTT. Translation: CASSQDGVSSTEAFF. This chain uses TRBV11-2 with TRBJ1-1, with D hard to call. Germline V CDR1 and CDR2: SGHAT, FQNNGV. The CDR3 length is 15 residues.

The chain couples TRBV30 to TRBJ1-1, with D perhaps TRBD1 (5 bases). This CDR3 has 13 amino acids. Germline assignment: CDR1 GTSNPN and CDR2 SVGIG (reference sequence). The V end was cut by 2 bases, the J end by 10 bases, with 17 bases between. The CDR3 DNA is TGTGCCTGGAGTCCCCCACGCAGGGCGGCAGCTTTCTTT. Its translation: CAWSPPRRAAAFF.

CDR3 coding DNA: TGTGCCAGCAGTTTACAGGGACAGTACATGAACACTGAAGCTTTCTTT. Amino acids: CASSLQGQYMNTEAFF. This rearrangement joins TRBV28 to TRBJ1-1; 7 bases line up with TRBD1. CDR1 and CDR2 (germline): MDHEN, SYDVKM. CDR3 size: 16 residues. The V segment lost 2 bases and the J segment 0 bases; nucleotides outside the gene matches: 6.

This clone was detected a few times. The CDR3: CAWAGTGPHEQYF. The CDR3 DNA reads TGTGCCTGGGCCGGGACAGGGCCCCACGAGCAGTACTTC. The chain joins TRBV30 to TRBJ2-7, with TRBD1 identical over 9 bases. After removal of 5 bases from V and 5 bases from J, the junction contained 7 bases not matched to a gene. This CDR3 is 13 amino acids long. Germline CDR1 is GTSNPN and CDR2 is SVGIG (reference sequence). Drawing the rest from reference TRBV30 and TRBJ2-7, the complete variable domain is SQTIHQWPATLVQPVGSPLSLECTVEGTSNPNLYWYRQAAGRGLQLLFYSVGIGQISSEVPQNLSASRPQDRQFILSSKKLLLSDSGFYLCAWAGTGPHEQYFGPGTRLTVT.

The V gene is TRBV7-2, the J gene TRBJ2-5, with 8 bases aligning to TRBD2. After removal of 5 bases from V and 3 bases from J, the junction contained 8 bases not matched to a gene. The CDR3 length is 15 residues. CDR1 and CDR2 from the germline V gene are SGHTA and FQGNSA. The CDR3 is CASSPTPGLEETQYF. CDR3 sequence (DNA): TGTGCCAGCAGCCCTACACCGGGACTAGAAGAGACCCAGTACTTC.

This clone was recorded only once. V gene TRBV6-5 combines with J gene TRBJ2-7, with D possibly matching TRBD1 (6 bases). CDR3 length: 13 residues. Germline loops: CDR1 MNHEY, CDR2 SVGAGI. V was cut by 5 bases and J by 4 bases, with 12 bases left in between. CDR3 nucleotides: TGTGCCAGCAGTGCCGGGACACTATACGAGCAGTACTTC. Translation: CASSAGTLYEQYF.

This clone showed up just once. This rearrangement joins TRBV30 to TRBJ1-5; TRBD1 agrees at 7 bases. The CDR3 is made up of 17 amino acids. Germline-derived CDR1 and CDR2 are GTSNPN and SVGIG (reference sequence). Unmatched junction bases numbered 12, after V lost 0 bases and J lost 4 bases. The CDR3 DNA sequence: TGTGCCTGGAGTGTAGGATTGGCAGGGGGTCGTAATCAGCCCCAGCATTTT. Protein product: CAWSVGLAGGRNQPQHF. The full variable domain, rest sourced from reference TRBV30 and TRBJ1-5, is SQTIHQWPATLVQPVGSPLSLECTVEGTSNPNLYWYRQAAGRGLQLLFYSVGIGQISSEVPQNLSASRPQDRQFILSSKKLLLSDSGFYLCAWSVGLAGGRNQPQHFGDGTRLSIL.

The rearrangement links TRBV4-2 to TRBJ2-7; 11 bases line up with TRBD1. The CDR3 runs 16 residues. V lost 0 bases and J lost 2; bases outside the gene matches: 3. Germline values: CDR1 LGHNA, CDR2 YNFKEQ. CDR3 DNA sequence: TGTGCCAGCAGCCAAGATGCGGGACAGGGGGCCTACGAGCAGTACTTC. The encoded protein is CASSQDAGQGAYEQYF.

The V call is TRBV11-2, the J call TRBJ2-3; no definite D call. The CDR3 is made up of 16 amino acids. Germline V gene sequence: CDR1 SGHAT, CDR2 FQNNGV. Trimming removed 5 bases from V and 0 bases from J, with 15 bases in between. In DNA, the CDR3 is TGTGCCAGCAGCCCCTTTTGGCCACCAAGCACAGATACGCAGTATTTT. Translated: CASSPFWPPSTDTQYF.

The chain uses TRBV9 and TRBJ2-7; 8 positions match TRBD1. The ends lost 1 base at V and 4 bases at J; junction bases unmatched: 4. In germline, CDR1 is SGDLS, CDR2 YYNGEE. The CDR3 runs to 14 residues. CDR3 DNA sequence: TGTGCCAGCAGCGTATCAGGGGGCGGGTACGAGCAGTACTTC. It codes for CASSVSGGGYEQYF.

The gene calls are TRBV7-9 and TRBJ1-2; 10 nucleotides agree with TRBD1. CDR1 SEHNR and CDR2 FQNEAQ come from the germline V gene (reference sequence). The CDR3 loop spans 15 amino acids. The junction had 8 bases not matched to a gene; V was cut back by 4 bases and J by 6 bases. In nucleotides, the CDR3 is TGTGCCAGCAGCTCGGACAGGGGGGGAGTTGATGGCTACACCTTC. This codes for CASSSDRGGVDGYTF.

The V and J genes are TRBV19 and TRBJ1-1; D is ambiguous. Trimming pared 9 bases from V and 10 bases from J, leaving 21 bases between. CDR1 is LNHDA and CDR2 is SQIVND in the germline V gene (reference sequence). CDR3 length equals 13 residues. The CDR3 DNA reads TGTGCCAGCGTGGAGGCAAGGAAGGTAGGAGCTTTCTTT. Translation: CASVEARKVGAFF.

This clone has a single count. The genes are TRBV2 and TRBJ1-5; tentatively, D is TRBD1 (6 bases). Germline V gives CDR1 SNHLY, CDR2 FYNNEI. There are 15 residues in the CDR3. Trimming removed 5 bases at V and 0 bases at J, with 11 bases between. The CDR3 DNA sequence: TGTGCCAGCAGTAAGGACAGTTATAGCAATCAGCCCCAGCATTTT. It codes for CASSKDSYSNQPQHF.

This sequence joins TRBV5-8 and TRBJ2-3; D is unresolved. Trimming shortened V by 2 bases and J by 5 bases, and 9 bases separated the two germline ends. CDR1 SGHTS and CDR2 YDEGEE come from the germline V gene. The CDR3 has 13 amino acids. The CDR3 sequence: CASSFRVRDTQYF. The CDR3 DNA sequence: TGTGCCAGCAGCTTTCGAGTGCGAGATACGCAGTATTTT.

The V gene is TRBV19, the J gene TRBJ1-5; D remains unclear. The V end lost 7 bases, the J end lost 2 bases, and 6 bases lay between the germline ends. CDR3 length equals 12 residues. The V gene's germline CDR1 is LNHDA and CDR2 SQIVND (reference sequence). The CDR3 spells CASKRGNQPQHF. In DNA, the CDR3 is TGTGCCAGTAAGAGGGGCAATCAGCCCCAGCATTTT.

This clone was seen just once. The chain has TRBV5-4 and TRBJ2-7; 9 bases match TRBD1. Germline V gene lookup returns CDR1 SGHNT and CDR2 YYREEE (reference sequence). This CDR3 comprises 14 residues. V lost 4 bases, J lost 9 bases, and 11 bases stayed unmatched. CDR3 DNA: TGTGCCAGCAGCACCCGGGACAGGGCCTTTGGGCAGTACTTC. Residues: CASSTRDRAFGQYF.

V gene TRBV30 combines with J gene TRBJ1-2, with D perhaps TRBD1 (5 bases). Germline assignment: CDR1 GTSNPN and CDR2 SVGIG (reference sequence). The CDR3 is made up of 12 amino acids. V lost 3 bases and J 8 bases, leaving 13 bases between the germline ends. CDR3 coding DNA: TGTGCCTGGAGCGAGCAGGGCAGCGGCTACACCTTC. Its protein product is CAWSEQGSGYTF.

Notes on this clone: Other DNA sequences in the sample encode the same CDR3. The genes are TRBV5-8 and TRBJ1-4; D gene unclear. Germline CDR1 reads SGHTS; CDR2 reads YDEGEE. The CDR3 is 14 residues long. V was clipped by 1 base and J by 5 bases, with 9 bases between them. The CDR3 DNA follows: TGTGCCAGCAGCTTGCGCGATATAAATGAAAAACTGTTTTTT. Its translation: CASSLRDINEKLFF.

The CDR3 loop is CATATDTYEQYF. The CDR3 nucleotides are TGTGCCACCGCGACAGATACCTACGAGCAGTACTTC. This chain joins TRBV10-3 and TRBJ2-7; the D gene is possibly TRBD1 (5 bases). Trimming cost V 10 bases and J 2 bases, with 12 bases left between them. Per the germline V gene, CDR1 is ENHRY and CDR2 is SYGVKD. The length of the CDR3 is 12 residues.

This chain joins TRBV6-1 and TRBJ1-2, with TRBD1 identical over 7 bases. The CDR3 has 13 amino acids. Germline V gene lookup returns CDR1 MNHNS and CDR2 SASEGT. The trim removed 6 bases at V and 7 bases at J, leaving 8 bases unmatched. The CDR3 bases are TGTGCCAGCAGCGCCTCAGGGGGAGGTGGCTACACCTTC. Translated, it gives CASSASGGGGYTF.

The V call is TRBV4-1, the J call TRBJ2-3, with 10 bases matching TRBD2. The length of the CDR3 is 19 residues. J was trimmed by 1 base and V by 0 bases; bases with no gene match: 10. Germline CDR1 and CDR2: MGHRA and YSYEKL. CDR3 DNA: TGCGCCAGCAGCCAAGAGCCTTTTCCTCTAGCGGGGGGCACAGATACGCAGTATTTT. Translating gives CASSQEPFPLAGGTDTQYF.

This chain links TRBV4-3 with TRBJ2-3; TRBD1 is a possible D gene (5 bases). Germline V gene data show CDR1 as LGHNA and CDR2 as YSLEER. This CDR3 has 18 residues. Trimming removed 5 bases from V and 1 base from J, with 22 bases in between. The CDR3 loop reads CASSAKEEGVQGTDTQYF. Here the CDR3 DNA reads TGCGCCAGCAGCGCCAAAGAAGAAGGGGTACAGGGCACAGATACGCAGTATTTT.

The V and J genes are TRBV6-1 and TRBJ1-2; D is ambiguous. V lost 1 base and J 4 bases, leaving 7 bases between the germline ends. Germline CDR1 is MNHNS and CDR2 is SASEGT. The CDR3 is 13 amino acids. The CDR3 region has the DNA TGTGCCAGCAGTGAAGGGTTGAGCTATGGCTACACCTTC. Its translation: CASSEGLSYGYTF.